Following are 13 T cell receptor beta chains from one sample sequenced in a study of blood T cells in healthy people across ages. A sample-barcoded 5' primer and a J-beta primer mix were used in a second PCR of roughly 6 to 11 cycles. TCRdb recomputed calls from the 5' RACE reads with MiXCR, one row per CDR3 protein. The sample has over a million distinct CDR3 sequences; 35% to 55% are singletons. Sequencing input: blood. The receptors stem from a woman aged 55-70 years in good health.

The chain couples TRBV20-1 to TRBJ1-1, with D maybe TRBD1 (6 bases). Germline assignment: CDR1 DFQATT and CDR2 SNEGSKA (reference sequence). The CDR3 extends over 16 amino acids. V gave up 3 bases and J gave up 2 bases, with 19 bases separating them. Written as DNA, the CDR3 is TGCAGTGCTAGGAATCCTGGGGGGGGCGCCAACACTGAAGCTTTCTTT. Residues: CSARNPGGGANTEAFF.

This rearrangement joins TRBV28 to TRBJ1-1; possible D gene TRBD1, 6 bases. Germline V gene data show CDR1 as MDHEN and CDR2 as SYDVKM. The length of the CDR3 is 13 residues. The V gene lost 7 bases and the J gene lost 5 bases, with 14 bases spanning the gap. In DNA, the CDR3 is TGTGCCAGCAAAGGGGGGAGGAAGACTGAAGCTTTCTTT. Amino acids: CASKGGRKTEAFF.

Regarding this clonotype: One end of the junction does not line up with germline, which may come from a read error. V gene TRBV12-5 combines with J gene TRBJ2-5; 10 nucleotides align to TRBD2. This CDR3 spans 17 amino acids. CDR1 LGHNT and CDR2 FRNRAP come from the germline V gene. The CDR3 nucleotides read TGTGCTAGTGGTTTGGCGGGAACTAGCGGGACCCAAGAGACCCAGTATTTC. Encoded protein: CASGLAGTSGTQETQYF.

Worth noting for this clonotype: A much larger clone lies one base from this, so it may be a read error. The chain is built from TRBV20-1 and TRBJ2-3, with 8 bases identical to TRBD1. In germline, CDR1 is DFQATT, CDR2 SNEGSKA (reference sequence). The CDR3 extends over 13 amino acids. The CDR3 nucleotides are TGCAGTGCTCAGGGGGCGGGCACAGATGCGCAGTATTTT. Amino acids: CSAQGAGTDAQYF.

This rearrangement joins TRBV5-1 to TRBJ2-1; 7 nucleotides match TRBD2. The germline CDR1 and CDR2 sequences are SGHRS and YFSETQ. Trimming at V came to 4 bases and at J to 7 bases, leaving 14 bases not matched to a gene. This CDR3 is built from 16 residues. CDR3 nucleotide sequence: TGCGCCAGCAGCCCTCAGGGACTAACCCTGATGAATGAGCAGTTCTTC. Its translation is CASSPQGLTLMNEQFF.

This clonotype came up a few times. The gene calls are TRBV7-2 and TRBJ1-2, with 7 bases matching TRBD1. Per the germline V gene, CDR1 is SGHTA and CDR2 is FQGNSA. This CDR3 is built from 15 residues. The junction had 13 bases not matched to a gene; V was cut back by 5 bases and J by 7 bases. The CDR3 spells CASSGRQGSSSGYTF. The CDR3 coding sequence is TGTGCCAGCAGCGGGCGACAGGGCTCATCTAGTGGCTACACCTTC.

V usage is TRBV9 and J usage is TRBJ2-7; 12 bases are a match to TRBD2. This CDR3 region has 16 residues. CDR1 is SGDLS, CDR2 YYNGEE, per germline. V trimming: 0 bases; J trimming: 5 bases; junction bases outside the gene matches: 6. Here the CDR3 DNA reads TGTGCCAGCAGCGTAGCACGACTAGCGGGAGTCGACGAGCAGTACTTC. This translates into CASSVARLAGVDEQYF. The full variable domain, in which reference TRBV9 and TRBJ2-7 provide the parts outside the CDR3, is DSGVTQTPKHLITATGQRVTLRCSPRSGDLSVYWYQQSLDQGLQFLIQYYNGEERAKGNILERFSAQQFPDLHSELNLSSLELGDSALYFCASSVARLAGVDEQYFGPGTRLTVT.

The chain recombines TRBV20-1 with TRBJ2-5, with TRBD2 as a possible D gene (5 bases). The DNA end favors TRBJ2-1, so the J call may be wrong. This CDR3 region has 14 residues. CDR1 and CDR2 from the germline V gene are DFQATT and SNEGSKA (reference sequence). The CDR3, as DNA: TGCAGTGCTAGACAGCTAGCCCGTCAAGAGACCCAGTTCTTC. Its protein product is CSARQLARQETQFF.

The rearrangement links TRBV6-1 to TRBJ2-7, with D hard to call. Germline CDR1 reads MNHNS; CDR2 reads SASEGT. The CDR3 is 13 residues long. The V end lost 4 bases, the J end lost 2 bases, and 9 bases lay between the germline ends. The CDR3 nucleotides are TGTGCCAGCAGTGTCAGAGTCACCTACGAGCAGTACTTC. Translated: CASSVRVTYEQYF.

This sequence joins TRBV20-1 and TRBJ2-3, with D uncertain. Germline CDR1 is DFQATT and CDR2 is SNEGSKA (reference sequence). V gave up 5 bases and J gave up 1 base, with 13 bases separating them. This CDR3 spans 14 amino acids. The CDR3 bases are TGCAGTGCTTCGCCCGAGCAGCGCACAGATACGCAGTATTTT. It yields the protein CSASPEQRTDTQYF.

This clonotype was recorded a few times. This chain connects TRBV20-1 to TRBJ2-7, with D perhaps matching TRBD1 or TRBD2 (5 bases each). V lost 2 bases and J 3 bases, leaving 14 bases between the germline ends. CDR1 is DFQATT and CDR2 is SNEGSKA in the germline V gene (reference sequence). This CDR3 contains 14 residues. DNA for the CDR3: TGCAGTGCTAGATTTGGGGGATTTGGCTACGAGCAGTACTTC. Its translation: CSARFGGFGYEQYF.

This clonotype has a handful of counts. The J gene is TRBJ2-3, the V gene TRBV6-2 or TRBV6-3; D remains ambiguous. Germline CDR1 and CDR2: MNHEY and SVGEGT. The CDR3 runs 15 residues. V was cut by 1 base and J by 2 bases, with 10 bases left in between. The CDR3: CASSYLRGFTDTQYF. The DNA for the CDR3 is TGTGCCAGCAGTTACTTACGAGGATTCACAGATACGCAGTATTTT.

V is TRBV20-1 and J is TRBJ1-2, with TRBD1 matching over 10 bases. The V gene's germline CDR1 is DFQATT and CDR2 SNEGSKA (reference sequence). V trimming: 7 bases; J trimming: 4 bases; junction bases outside the gene matches: 12. The CDR3 sequence is 15 residues long. DNA of the CDR3: TGCAGTGTTAGGGACAGGGGCATCGGGGGCTATGGCTACACCTTC. Translated: CSVRDRGIGGYGYTF.